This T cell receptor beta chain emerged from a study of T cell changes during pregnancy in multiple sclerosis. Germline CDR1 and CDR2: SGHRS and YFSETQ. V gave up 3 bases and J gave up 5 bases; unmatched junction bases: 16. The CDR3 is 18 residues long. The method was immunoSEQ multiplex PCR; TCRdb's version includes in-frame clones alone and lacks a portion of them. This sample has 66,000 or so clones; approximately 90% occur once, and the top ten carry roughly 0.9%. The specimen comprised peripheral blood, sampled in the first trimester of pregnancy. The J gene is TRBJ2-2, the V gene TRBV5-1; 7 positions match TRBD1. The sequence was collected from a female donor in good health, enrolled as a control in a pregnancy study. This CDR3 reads CASSSGTVFLAPTGELFF. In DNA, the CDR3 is TGCGCCAGCAGCTCCGGGACAGTGTTTTTAGCACCGACCGGGGAGCTGTTTTTT. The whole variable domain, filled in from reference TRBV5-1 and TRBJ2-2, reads KAGVTQTPRYLIKTRGQQVTLSCSPISGHRSVSWYQQTPGQGLQFLFEYFSETQRNKGNFPGRFSGRQFSNSRSEMNVSTLELGDSALYLCASSSGTVFLAPTGELFFGEGSRLTVL.